The 18 T cell receptor beta chains in this list originate from one sample, sequenced in a study of human T cells and chemical hapten exposure. TCRdb fed the RACE reads into MiXCR, producing one record per CDR3 protein. The sample shows 150,000 to 200,000 distinct CDR3 sequences, around 25% of them seen only once. Noted time point: patch test 3, about 24 weeks after DPC sensitization. The sample's treatment: therapeutic diphenylcyclopropenone sensitization with weekly scalp DPC. The source was whole blood, collected in connection with sensitization to the hapten diphenylcyclopropenone (DPC). All receptors come from a woman aged 40 to 50 with alopecia areata. Some clones in this sample may be carry-over from other donors' samples.

This chain links TRBV30 with TRBJ1-1; TRBD1 agrees at 7 bases. With V trimmed by 5 bases and J by 7 bases, 7 bases remained unmatched. The germline V gene encodes CDR1 GTSNPN and CDR2 SVGIG (reference sequence). This CDR3 region has 12 residues. The CDR3 region has the DNA TGTGCCTGGTCCAGAGGGGGCTTTGAAGCTTTCTTT. Its protein product is CAWSRGGFEAFF. Complete variable domain (other parts from reference TRBV30 and TRBJ1-1): SQTIHQWPATLVQPVGSPLSLECTVEGTSNPNLYWYRQAAGRGLQLLFYSVGIGQISSEVPQNLSASRPQDRQFILSSKKLLLSDSGFYLCAWSRGGFEAFFGQGTRLTVV.

This clonotype was seen only a few times. The chain combines TRBV7-9 with TRBJ2-5, with 11 bases matching TRBD1. CDR3 length: 14 amino acids. Germline-derived CDR1 and CDR2 are SEHNR and FQNEAQ (reference sequence). V dropped 5 bases and J dropped 4; count of bases not matched to a gene: 3. CDR3 loop: CASSPGTGGETQYF. Written as DNA, the CDR3 is TGTGCCAGCAGCCCTGGGACAGGGGGAGAGACCCAGTACTTC.

A few counts support this clonotype. The chain has TRBV5-1 and TRBJ2-6; D call uncertain. Trimming cost V 6 bases and J 3 bases, with 13 bases left between them. CDR3 length: 15 residues. Per germline, CDR1 SGHRS and CDR2 YFSETQ. CDR3 DNA sequence: TGCGCCAGCACCCCCGGGTCCGGTGGGGCCAACGTCCTGACTTTC. It codes for CASTPGSGGANVLTF.

This clonotype came up a few times. The V gene is TRBV18, the J gene TRBJ2-5; D is undetermined. The V and J ends lost 5 bases and 2 bases respectively, with 12 bases between them. The CDR3 is made up of 14 amino acids. The germline CDR1 and CDR2 sequences are KGHSH and LQKENI. The chain's CDR3 is CASSNGVQQETQYF. The DNA of the CDR3 is TGTGCCAGCTCAAATGGAGTACAGCAAGAGACCCAGTACTTC.

This clonotype turned up a few times. The V gene is TRBV28, the J gene TRBJ1-4; D gene unclear. Trimming pared 2 bases from V and 6 bases from J, leaving 4 bases between. Germline assignment: CDR1 MDHEN and CDR2 SYDVKM. This CDR3 contains 12 residues. DNA for the CDR3: TGTGCCAGCAGTTTAAACTATGAAAAACTGTTTTTT. It yields the protein CASSLNYEKLFF.

The table lists this clonotype with a few counts. The CDR3 protein is CASSVTGITEAFF. The CDR3 DNA reads as TGTGCCAGCAGCGTAACAGGGATCACTGAAGCTTTCTTT. The chain joins TRBV7-9 to TRBJ1-1; maybe TRBD1 (6 bases). Trimming left V 5 bases short and J 4 bases short, with 11 bases between. CDR1 and CDR2 (germline): SEHNR, FQNEAQ (reference sequence). This CDR3 contains 13 residues.

This clonotype was seen a single time. V usage is TRBV12-3 or TRBV12-4 and J usage is TRBJ1-1; 7 nucleotides match TRBD1. Trimming at V came to 6 bases and at J to 4 bases, leaving 8 bases not matched to a gene. This CDR3 is built from 14 residues. CDR3 DNA: TGTGCCAGCAGCCTGACAGGGATGCGCACTGAAGCTTTCTTT. Encoded protein: CASSLTGMRTEAFF.

This chain connects TRBV15 to TRBJ1-5, with TRBD1 as a possible D gene (5 bases). V lost 8 bases and J 5 bases, leaving 16 bases between the germline ends. Germline V gives CDR1 LNHNV, CDR2 YYDKDF (reference sequence). The CDR3 consists of 14 residues. CDR3 region: CATARGRVDQPQHF. The CDR3 DNA is TGTGCCACCGCAAGGGGCAGGGTGGATCAGCCCCAGCATTTT.

This clonotype was seen many times. This chain links TRBV7-2 with TRBJ1-5; D ambiguous. The germline V and J ends were trimmed by 3 bases and 6 bases, with 6 bases remaining between them. Germline V gene sequence: CDR1 SGHTA, CDR2 FQGNSA. The CDR3 spans 12 residues. In DNA form, the CDR3 reads TGTGCCAGCAGCTTTCGGGGTCAGCCCCAGCATTTT. Translating gives CASSFRGQPQHF.

The V and J genes are TRBV7-2 and TRBJ1-1; TRBD1 matches 7 bases. Trimming removed 8 bases from V and 2 bases from J; junction bases left unmatched: 11. The CDR3 runs 15 residues. The germline V gene encodes CDR1 SGHTA and CDR2 FQGNSA. The chain's CDR3 is CASRWEGTVNTEAFF. CDR3 nucleotides: TGTGCCAGCCGCTGGGAGGGGACAGTTAACACTGAAGCTTTCTTT.

This clonotype was detected only a few times. The chain couples TRBV9 to TRBJ2-1; 9 bases align to TRBD2. V shed 0 bases and J 3 bases; nucleotides not matched to a gene: 7. Germline values: CDR1 SGDLS, CDR2 YYNGEE. The CDR3 runs 17 residues. Here the CDR3 DNA reads TGTGCCAGCAGCGTAGCTGGGAGTAGCGGGAGCTACAATGAGCAGTTCTTC. It specifies CASSVAGSSGSYNEQFF.

This clonotype has only a few counts. V and J are TRBV29-1 and TRBJ2-7; TRBD1 aligns across 9 bases. The CDR3 spans 15 residues. The germline V gene encodes CDR1 SQVTM and CDR2 ANQGSEA. The J segment lost 2 bases and the V segment lost 4 bases, leaving 9 bases of the junction unmatched. CDR3 sequence: CSVGLGTGKPYEQYF. In DNA form, the CDR3 reads TGCAGCGTTGGGTTAGGGACAGGGAAACCCTACGAGCAGTACTTC.

The chain recombines TRBV29-1 with TRBJ2-3; TRBD2 matches 9 bases. V was pared by 4 bases and J by 5 bases, with 7 bases of the junction left unmatched. The CDR3 extends over 14 amino acids. From germline, CDR1 is SQVTM and CDR2 ANQGSEA. The CDR3 sequence is CSVGVSGGVDTQYF. In DNA form, the CDR3 reads TGCAGCGTTGGGGTTAGCGGGGGAGTAGATACGCAGTATTTT.

This clonotype was seen repeatedly, ten times or more. V usage is TRBV20-1 and J usage is TRBJ2-7; TRBD2 aligns across 9 bases. The CDR3 sequence is 15 residues long. Germline V gene lookup returns CDR1 DFQATT and CDR2 SNEGSKA (reference sequence). V lost 1 base, J lost 5 bases, and 9 bases stayed unmatched. CDR3 sequence: CSARGGLAGSDEQYF. DNA for the CDR3: TGCAGTGCTAGAGGGGGCCTAGCGGGGTCCGACGAGCAGTACTTC.

This clonotype was found a few times. The chain carries TRBV10-3 and TRBJ2-7; D possibly corresponds to TRBD1 (5 bases). Trimming shortened V by 8 bases and J by 2 bases, and 10 bases separated the two germline ends. Germline-derived CDR1 and CDR2 are ENHRY and SYGVKD. The CDR3 extends over 12 amino acids. CDR3 DNA: TGTGCCATCGGGGCCACCACCTACGAGCAGTACTTC. Residues: CAIGATTYEQYF.

The chain links TRBV4-2 to TRBJ1-5; D not resolved. CDR1 is LGHNA and CDR2 is YNFKEQ in the germline V gene. The CDR3 runs 16 residues. V lost 0 bases and J lost 0, with 9 bases in between. CDR3 sequence: CASSQDRRSSNQPQHF. In DNA, the CDR3 is TGTGCCAGCAGCCAAGATCGGAGAAGTAGCAATCAGCCCCAGCATTTT.

This clonotype has only a few counts. The gene calls are TRBV6-5 and TRBJ1-6; weak D call: TRBD1 (5 bases). The germline gives CDR1 MNHEY, CDR2 SVGAGI. The CDR3 runs 18 residues. The ends were cut back, 0 bases at V and 5 bases at J, with 17 bases in the middle. CDR3: CASSYSIPWTNDNSPLHF. In DNA, the CDR3 is TGTGCCAGCAGTTACTCGATTCCTTGGACAAATGATAATTCACCCCTCCACTTT.

The chain recombines TRBV27 with TRBJ1-1; 7 bases line up with TRBD1. V gave up 6 bases and J gave up 0 bases; unmatched junction bases: 4. There are 14 residues in the CDR3. The germline gives CDR1 MNHEY, CDR2 SMNVEV (reference sequence). The chain's CDR3 is CASRIQGMNTEAFF. For the CDR3, the DNA is TGTGCCAGCAGAATACAGGGGATGAACACTGAAGCTTTCTTT.